These 24 T cell receptor beta chains share one sample of origin, sequenced in a study of blood T cells in healthy people across ages. The use of a sample-barcoded 5' primer and a J-beta primer mix characterized a second PCR of about 6 to 12 cycles. TCRdb re-called the 5' RACE reads with MiXCR, one entry per CDR3 protein. The sample lists 1.5 million or so distinct CDR3 sequences, around 42% occurring once. The material sequenced was blood. These receptors came from a woman between 18 and 29 years old in good health.

The CDR3 sequence: CAVSTGHAYEQYF. The CDR3 region has the DNA TGTGCCGTCTCCACGGGCCATGCCTACGAGCAGTACTTC. The chain recombines TRBV10-3 with TRBJ2-7; unclear D gene. Looked up from germline, CDR1 is ENHRY and CDR2 is SYGVKD. V shed 11 bases and J shed 2 bases, with 16 bases lying between them. CDR3 length: 13 amino acids.

This clonotype was found a few times. The J gene is TRBJ2-2, the V gene TRBV12-3 or TRBV12-4; 10 bases map to TRBD2. The junction had 4 bases not matched to a gene; V was cut back by 6 bases and J by 6 bases. The CDR3 is made up of 14 amino acids. The DNA of the CDR3 is TGTGCCAGCAGCGAACTAGCGGGATCCGGGGAGCTGTTTTTT. Translated, it gives CASSELAGSGELFF.

This clonotype showed up just a few times. V gene TRBV14 combines with J gene TRBJ2-7; a weak D match, TRBD1 (6 bases). The V gene's germline CDR1 is SGHDN and CDR2 FVKESK. V gave up 0 bases and J gave up 9 bases, with 12 bases separating them. CDR3 length: 13 residues. CDR3 nucleotide sequence: TGTGCCAGCAGCCAAGAGGTACAGGGTCGGCAGTACTTC. It is translated as CASSQEVQGRQYF. Filled out from reference TRBV14 and TRBJ2-7, the complete variable domain reads EAGVTQFPSHSVIEKGQTVTLRCDPISGHDNLYWYRRVMGKEIKFLLHFVKESKQDESGMPNNRFLAERTGGTYSTLKVQPAELEDSGVYFCASSQEVQGRQYFGPGTRLTVT.

This rearrangement joins TRBV6-5 to TRBJ1-1; no clear D. CDR1 and CDR2 from the germline V gene are MNHEY and SVGAGI. The CDR3 has 13 residues. The V end lost 0 bases, the J end lost 8 bases, and 10 bases lay between the germline ends. The CDR3 nucleotides read TGTGCCAGCAGTTACTCGAGCCCCCCGGAAGCTTTCTTT. Protein sequence: CASSYSSPPEAFF.

V is TRBV12-3 or TRBV12-4 and J is TRBJ2-1, with D maybe TRBD2 (5 bases). V was pared by 2 bases and J by 4 bases, with 18 bases between. The CDR3 has 17 amino acids. CDR3: CASSLWAGRALYNEQFF. CDR3 sequence (DNA): TGTGCCAGCAGTTTATGGGCGGGTCGAGCCTTATACAATGAGCAGTTCTTC.

The chain employs TRBV18 and TRBJ1-2, with D tentatively TRBD1 (6 bases). CDR3 length: 16 amino acids. Germline V CDR1 and CDR2: KGHSH, LQKENI. Trimming pared 2 bases from V and 4 bases from J, leaving 17 bases between. This CDR3 reads CASSPSGAETLYGYTF. CDR3 bases: TGTGCCAGCTCACCATCGGGGGCAGAGACTCTCTATGGCTACACCTTC.

The rearrangement links TRBV4-2 to TRBJ2-5; D is unresolved. CDR1 and CDR2 (germline): LGHNA, YNFKEQ. CDR3 length equals 15 residues. The germline V and J ends were trimmed by 0 bases and 2 bases, with 10 bases remaining between them. CDR3 in DNA: TGTGCCAGCAGCCAAGATATCGAGATGCAAGAGACCCAGTACTTC. It yields the protein CASSQDIEMQETQYF.

This rearrangement joins TRBV28 to TRBJ2-5; 8 positions agree with TRBD2. The ends lost 4 bases at V and 5 bases at J; junction bases unmatched: 6. Germline values: CDR1 MDHEN, CDR2 SYDVKM. The CDR3 is made up of 14 amino acids. Here the CDR3 reads CASSYSGGRETQYF. The CDR3 region has the DNA TGTGCCAGCAGTTATTCGGGGGGGAGGGAGACCCAGTACTTC.

The V call is TRBV29-1, the J call TRBJ2-2; unclear D gene. The length of the CDR3 is 11 residues. V lost 6 bases and J lost 3, with 5 bases in between. Germline V gene lookup returns CDR1 SQVTM and CDR2 ANQGSEA. The DNA of the CDR3 is TGCAGCGTCGGGTACACCGGGGAGCTGTTTTTT. Protein: CSVGYTGELFF.

The rearrangement uses TRBV3-1 and TRBJ1-4, with 7 bases lining up with TRBD1. Germline values: CDR1 LGHDT, CDR2 YNNKEL (reference sequence). Trimming cost V 1 base and J 5 bases; bases outside gene matches: 4. The CDR3 runs to 15 residues. CDR3 protein: CASSQGGTANEKLFF. The CDR3 DNA is TGTGCCAGCAGCCAAGGGGGGACAGCAAATGAAAAACTGTTTTTT.

The chain carries TRBV29-1 and TRBJ1-2; 8 nucleotides align to TRBD1. The CDR3 loop spans 13 amino acids. V gave up 7 bases and J gave up 4 bases; unmatched junction bases: 8. CDR1 is SQVTM and CDR2 is ANQGSEA in the germline V gene. The CDR3 sequence: CSAAPTGGYGYTF. In nucleotides, the CDR3 is TGCAGCGCTGCCCCTACAGGGGGCTATGGCTACACCTTC.

V is TRBV5-1 and J is TRBJ2-1; 7 nucleotides line up with TRBD1. The germline CDR1 and CDR2 sequences are SGHRS and YFSETQ. The length of the CDR3 is 12 residues. The V gene end was trimmed by 7 bases and the J gene end by 9 bases; junction bases not matched to a gene: 7. The CDR3 DNA reads TGCGCCAGCCGTGGACAGGCCCCTGAGCAGTTCTTC. It encodes CASRGQAPEQFF.

This clonotype was recorded only once. The gene calls are TRBV6-1 and TRBJ1-1; 7 nucleotides align to TRBD1. The CDR3 is 13 amino acids. J gave up 5 bases and V 6 bases, and 6 bases lay outside the gene matches. CDR1 is MNHNS and CDR2 is SASEGT in the germline V gene. The CDR3 protein is CASRVLQGTEAFF. Written as DNA, the CDR3 is TGTGCCAGCAGAGTACTACAGGGGACTGAAGCTTTCTTT.

J is TRBJ2-1 and V is TRBV7-6; the match to TRBD2 covers 7 bases. J gave up 10 bases and V 5 bases, and 17 bases lay outside the gene matches. Germline CDR1 reads SGHVS; CDR2 reads FNYEAQ. CDR3 length equals 16 residues. The CDR3 spells CASSLNSSPLSGEQFF. Written as DNA, the CDR3 is TGTGCCAGCAGCCTGAACTCGTCCCCCCTTAGCGGGGAGCAGTTCTTC.

The V call is TRBV3-1, the J call TRBJ2-7; D is possibly TRBD2 (5 bases). The CDR3 contains 16 residues. Looked up from germline, CDR1 is LGHDT and CDR2 is YNNKEL (reference sequence). V was cut by 0 bases and J by 5 bases, with 17 bases left in between. The CDR3 spells CASSQDEYTGRDEQYF. The CDR3 nucleotides are TGTGCCAGCAGCCAAGACGAGTACACCGGGCGGGACGAGCAGTACTTC.

The chain has TRBV6-5 and TRBJ1-2, with D possibly being TRBD1 (5 bases). The CDR3 runs 14 residues. The germline V gene encodes CDR1 MNHEY and CDR2 SVGAGI. V lost 6 bases and J 4 bases, leaving 15 bases between the germline ends. The CDR3 region has the DNA TGTGCCAGCAGGTTCAGGGAAAATGGCTATGGCTACACCTTC. Translated, it gives CASRFRENGYGYTF.

About this clonotype itself: The junction differs from germline at one of its ends, possibly a read error. V and J are TRBV20-1 and TRBJ2-3; TRBD2 matches at 7 bases. Germline-derived CDR1 and CDR2 are DFQATT and SNEGSKA (reference sequence). The CDR3 totals 16 residues. This CDR3 is CSARDQQRGSTDAQYF. CDR3 DNA: TGCAGTGCTAGAGATCAACAGCGGGGTAGCACAGATGCGCAGTATTTT.

As to this clonotype: A much larger clone is a single base away; this may be a read error. V and J are TRBV10-3 and TRBJ2-3; tentative D call: TRBD1 (6 bases). Germline loops: CDR1 ENHRY, CDR2 SYGVKD. This CDR3 has 15 amino acids. The CDR3 region is CAISADPTRTDAQYF. The CDR3 nucleotides read TGTGCCATCAGTGCGGACCCCACGAGGACAGATGCGCAGTATTTT.

This chain links TRBV4-1 with TRBJ1-1; D gene unclear. The V gene lost 3 bases and the J gene lost 3 bases, with 11 bases spanning the gap. The CDR3 is 14 residues long. CDR1 is MGHRA and CDR2 is YSYEKL in the germline V gene. DNA for the CDR3: TGCGCCAGCAGCCATTACATGGGGTACACTGAAGCTTTCTTT. Protein: CASSHYMGYTEAFF.

In regard to this clonotype: Mismatch with germline at one junction end may stem from a read error. The chain links TRBV7-6 to TRBJ1-1, with a possible D match to TRBD1 (6 bases). The CDR3 has 14 amino acids. Germline V gene sequence: CDR1 SGHVS, CDR2 FNYEAQ. The CDR3: CTSSFGGLNTEAFF. The CDR3 DNA sequence: TGTACCAGCAGCTTTGGGGGCCTGAACACTGAAGCTTTCTTT.

Only a few counts were recorded for this clonotype. The chain has TRBV20-1 and TRBJ2-6; D is perhaps TRBD1 (6 bases). The V and J ends lost 6 bases and 0 bases respectively, with 24 bases between them. Per germline, CDR1 DFQATT and CDR2 SNEGSKA (reference sequence). The CDR3 is 19 amino acids. In nucleotides, the CDR3 is TGCAGTGCCACCGATCTGGACAGCTGGGGTTTCTCTGGGGCCAACGTCCTGACTTTC. Amino acid sequence: CSATDLDSWGFSGANVLTF.

This chain connects TRBV27 to TRBJ1-2, with D unresolved. CDR3 length: 16 amino acids. Germline V gene data show CDR1 as MNHEY and CDR2 as SMNVEV (reference sequence). Deletions cut 7 bases from V and 4 bases from J, with 22 bases between. CDR3 amino acids: CASTSHGVVGVYGYTF. CDR3 bases: TGTGCCAGCACCTCCCATGGTGTTGTAGGAGTCTATGGCTACACCTTC.

This clonotype was counted a few times. The genes are TRBV7-2 and TRBJ2-2; D is unclear. Trimming shortened V by 3 bases and J by 8 bases, and 16 bases separated the two germline ends. Per germline, CDR1 SGHTA and CDR2 FQGNSA. The CDR3 has 15 amino acids. The CDR3 here is CASSLMVTGVGELFF. The DNA of the CDR3 is TGTGCCAGCAGCTTGATGGTAACTGGCGTTGGGGAGCTGTTTTTT.

This clonotype has more than one count but fewer than ten. V gene TRBV10-3 combines with J gene TRBJ2-7; tentatively, D is TRBD1 or TRBD2 (5 bases each). Trimming took off 5 bases at V and 2 bases at J, with 13 bases between the two ends. This CDR3 spans 14 amino acids. Germline V CDR1 and CDR2: ENHRY, SYGVKD. CDR3 coding DNA: TGTGCCATCAGTATCGCCGGGACCCCCTACGAGCAGTACTTC. Translated, it gives CAISIAGTPYEQYF.